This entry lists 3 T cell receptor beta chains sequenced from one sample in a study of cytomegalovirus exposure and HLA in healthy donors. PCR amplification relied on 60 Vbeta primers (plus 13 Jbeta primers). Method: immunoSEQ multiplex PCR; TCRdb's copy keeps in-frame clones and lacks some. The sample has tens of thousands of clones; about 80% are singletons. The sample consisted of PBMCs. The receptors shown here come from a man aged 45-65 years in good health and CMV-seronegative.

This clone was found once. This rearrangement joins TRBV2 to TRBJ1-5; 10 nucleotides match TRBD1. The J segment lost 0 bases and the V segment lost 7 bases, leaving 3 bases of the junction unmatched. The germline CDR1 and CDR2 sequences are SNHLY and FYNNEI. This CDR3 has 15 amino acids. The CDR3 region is CASIRDRGSNQPQHF. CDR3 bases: TGTGCCAGCATCCGGGACAGGGGTAGCAATCAGCCCCAGCATTTT.

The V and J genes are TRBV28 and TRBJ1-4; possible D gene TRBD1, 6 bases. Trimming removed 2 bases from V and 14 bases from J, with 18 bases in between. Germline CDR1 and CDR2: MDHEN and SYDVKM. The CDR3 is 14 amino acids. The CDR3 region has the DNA TGTGCCAGCAGTTTAAAGGGGGGGGCAGGTTTGCTGTTTTTT. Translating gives CASSLKGGAGLLFF.

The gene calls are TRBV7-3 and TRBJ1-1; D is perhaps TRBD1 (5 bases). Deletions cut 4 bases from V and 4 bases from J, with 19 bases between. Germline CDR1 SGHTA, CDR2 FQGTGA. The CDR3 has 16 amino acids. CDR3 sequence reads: CASSWAGGPGGTEAFF. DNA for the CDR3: TGTGCCAGCAGCTGGGCGGGGGGACCGGGAGGCACTGAAGCTTTCTTT.